This entry lists 31 T cell receptor beta chains sequenced from one sample in a study of T cell repertoires in cytomegalovirus infection. TCRdb used MiXCR to reprocess the reads, holding one entry per CDR3 protein. Of fewer than 650,000 distinct CDR3 sequences in the sample, just under 40% were seen once. These receptors' targets are unknown. This specimen consisted of cultured PBMCs, obtained from culture after CMV antigen stimulation. Source of these receptors: a human donor in good health (CMV status not recorded). Some clones in this sample may be carry-over from other donors' samples.

A few counts support this clonotype. CDR3 sequence (DNA): TGTGCCACCAGCAGAGGTCTTAGACAAGCAGGGAATGAGCAGTTCTTC. Translating it yields CATSRGLRQAGNEQFF. The V and J genes are TRBV15 and TRBJ2-1, with D possibly TRBD1 on 5 matching bases. V shed 1 base and J shed 7 bases, with 17 bases lying between them. In germline, CDR1 is LNHNV, CDR2 YYDKDF (reference sequence). The CDR3 runs 16 residues.

The chain carries TRBV20-1 and TRBJ2-3; TRBD1 matches at 12 bases. The CDR3 totals 15 residues. The germline gives CDR1 DFQATT, CDR2 SNEGSKA (reference sequence). Trimming cost V 5 bases and J 4 bases; bases outside gene matches: 7. CDR3 protein: CSARDRGRTADTQYF. DNA for the CDR3: TGCAGTGCTCGGGACAGGGGGCGGACCGCAGATACGCAGTATTTT.

DNA of the CDR3: TGTGCCAGCAGCTTAAGGCCGCGGGGACAGGGGTTACACGAGCAGTACTTC. Residues: CASSLRPRGQGLHEQYF. The rearrangement links TRBV7-8 to TRBJ2-7; 10 nucleotides agree with TRBD1. This CDR3 region has 17 residues. Germline V gene data show CDR1 as SGHVS and CDR2 as FQNEAQ. The trim removed 2 bases at V and 5 bases at J, leaving 12 bases unmatched.

DNA for the CDR3: TGTGCCAGCAGCGGGTGGGGGTACAGCTCCTATAATTCACCCCTCCACTTT. Amino acid sequence: CASSGWGYSSYNSPLHF. This rearrangement joins TRBV27 to TRBJ1-6, with a weak D call TRBD1 (5 bases). Germline V gene data show CDR1 as MNHEY and CDR2 as SMNVEV (reference sequence). The CDR3 sequence is 17 residues long. Trimming removed 6 bases at V and 0 bases at J, with 15 bases between.

This chain joins TRBV6-2 or TRBV6-3 and TRBJ1-2; D remains ambiguous. With 5 bases removed from V and 4 bases from J, the gap between germline ends came to 14 bases. The CDR3 length is 14 residues. Per the germline V gene, CDR1 is MNHEY and CDR2 is SVGEGT. The CDR3 reads CASSPTTYAYGYTF. The CDR3 DNA reads TGTGCCAGCAGTCCGACTACCTACGCCTATGGCTACACCTTC.

The CDR3 region is CSAREGGGRWNEQFF. CDR3 DNA sequence: TGCAGTGCTAGAGAAGGGGGGGGCCGGTGGAATGAGCAGTTCTTC. The rearrangement uses TRBV20-1 and TRBJ2-1; a possible D gene is TRBD2 (7 bases). Trimming left V 0 bases short and J 7 bases short, with 16 bases between. The CDR3 extends over 15 amino acids. Germline V CDR1 and CDR2: DFQATT, SNEGSKA (reference sequence).

This chain connects TRBV27 to TRBJ2-1; D is possibly TRBD2 (6 bases). Germline assignment: CDR1 MNHEY and CDR2 SMNVEV (reference sequence). V lost 4 bases to trimming and J lost 4 bases, with 11 bases between them. The CDR3 contains 14 residues. DNA for the CDR3: TGTGCCAGCAGTTGGTCTAGCGTATACAATGAGCAGTTCTTC. Translation: CASSWSSVYNEQFF.

The chain joins TRBV7-2 to TRBJ2-7, with D tentatively TRBD2 (6 bases). Germline V gene sequence: CDR1 SGHTA, CDR2 FQGNSA. With 6 bases removed from V and 2 bases from J, the gap between germline ends came to 17 bases. This CDR3 contains 15 residues. The CDR3 coding sequence is TGTGCCAGCAGACCCGCCCTCGGCGGGACCTACGAGCAGTACTTC. This translates into CASRPALGGTYEQYF.

This chain links TRBV9 with TRBJ2-3; 7 bases agree with TRBD2. The CDR3 has 14 residues. V shed 6 bases, J shed 4 bases, and the junction held 8 bases outside the gene matches. CDR1 is SGDLS, CDR2 YYNGEE, per germline. The CDR3, as DNA: TGTGCCAGCACCCTGGGGACTACCGCAGATACGCAGTATTTT. Translation gives CASTLGTTADTQYF.

In this sample, this clonotype turned up many times. The rearrangement links TRBV7-2 to TRBJ2-5, with D possibly matching TRBD1 (6 bases). Trimming cost V 0 bases and J 3 bases, with 8 bases left between them. This CDR3 is 14 amino acids long. CDR1 and CDR2 from the germline V gene are SGHTA and FQGNSA. DNA for the CDR3: TGTGCCAGCAGCTTAGCTGGGGGCAAAGAGACCCAGTACTTC. Translation: CASSLAGGKETQYF.

This clonotype was seen a few times. This chain connects TRBV15 to TRBJ2-1, with TRBD1 matching over 7 bases. Per the germline V gene, CDR1 is LNHNV and CDR2 is YYDKDF (reference sequence). The CDR3 contains 16 residues. Unmatched junction bases numbered 13, after V lost 4 bases and J lost 7 bases. CDR3 in amino acids: CATSTNRGRRLNEQFF. CDR3 nucleotides: TGTGCCACCAGCACTAACAGGGGAAGGCGGCTAAATGAGCAGTTCTTC. Looking up the rest from reference TRBV15 and TRBJ2-1 gives the full variable domain: DAMVIQNPRYQVTQFGKPVTLSCSQTLNHNVMYWYQQKSSQAPKLLFHYYDKDFNNEADTPDNFQSRRPNTSFCFLDIRSPGLGDTAMYLCATSTNRGRRLNEQFFGPGTRLTVL.

The chain uses TRBV2 and TRBJ2-2; perhaps D is TRBD1 or TRBD2 (5 bases each). Trimming removed 2 bases from V and 5 bases from J, with 12 bases in between. CDR1 and CDR2 from the germline V gene are SNHLY and FYNNEI. The CDR3 has 15 amino acids. The CDR3 spells CASSEWLGETGELFF. CDR3 coding DNA: TGTGCCAGCAGTGAATGGTTGGGGGAAACCGGGGAGCTGTTTTTT.

This chain connects TRBV12-3 or TRBV12-4 to TRBJ1-1; TRBD1 aligns across 8 bases. J was trimmed by 5 bases and V by 5 bases; bases with no gene match: 13. The CDR3 has 16 amino acids. CDR3 loop: CASSPALRNRGTEAFF. The CDR3 coding sequence is TGTGCCAGCAGTCCCGCCTTGAGAAACAGGGGGACTGAAGCTTTCTTT.

The V gene is TRBV20-1, the J gene TRBJ1-6; D gene uncertain. The germline V gene has CDR1 DFQATT and CDR2 SNEGSKA (reference sequence). Between the trimmed V and J ends, which lost 6 bases and 3 bases, there was a span of 12 bases. This CDR3 contains 14 residues. The CDR3 region has the DNA TGCAGTGCAACAACAGATTACTATAATTCACCCCTCCACTTT. This sequence encodes CSATTDYYNSPLHF.

This clonotype was detected only a few times. The chain couples TRBV7-2 to TRBJ2-7, with D perhaps matching TRBD1 (6 bases). V shed 0 bases and J shed 5 bases, with 11 bases lying between them. CDR1 is SGHTA and CDR2 is FQGNSA in the germline V gene. This CDR3 has 14 residues. In DNA form, the CDR3 reads TGTGCCAGCAGCTTAGCCAGGGGAGAGAACGAGCAGTACTTC. As protein: CASSLARGENEQYF.

In this sample, this clonotype turned up a few times. The chain is built from TRBV20-1 and TRBJ1-3; D unresolved. The germline V and J ends were trimmed by 6 bases and 8 bases, with 14 bases remaining between them. The length of the CDR3 is 12 residues. The V gene's germline CDR1 is DFQATT and CDR2 SNEGSKA (reference sequence). The DNA of the CDR3 is TGCAGTGCGAGCAGAGCCGGAGACACCATATATTTT. Encoded protein: CSASRAGDTIYF.

CDR3 protein: CASSQIRGNTIYF. The CDR3 bases are TGTGCCAGCAGCCAGATCCGGGGAAACACCATATATTTT. The V and J genes are TRBV7-2 and TRBJ1-3; unclear D gene. This CDR3 spans 13 amino acids. The ends were cut back, 5 bases at V and 4 bases at J, with 9 bases in the middle. Germline V gives CDR1 SGHTA, CDR2 FQGNSA.

This clonotype showed up just once. The chain has TRBV28 and TRBJ2-1; TRBD2 matches at 11 bases. Trimming cost V 1 base and J 6 bases; bases outside gene matches: 8. CDR1 is MDHEN, CDR2 SYDVKM, per germline. CDR3 length: 17 amino acids. The CDR3 DNA reads TGTGCCAGCAGTTTATCTGTACTAGCGGGGGAGGGCAATGAGCAGTTCTTC. Protein product: CASSLSVLAGEGNEQFF.

This clonotype was detected only a few times. This chain links TRBV19 with TRBJ2-1; 8 bases align to TRBD2. Unmatched junction bases numbered 5, after V lost 2 bases and J lost 5 bases. CDR3 size: 15 residues. The V gene's germline CDR1 is LNHDA and CDR2 SQIVND (reference sequence). CDR3 region: CASSISAGGHNEQFF. CDR3 DNA: TGTGCCAGTAGTATATCTGCGGGGGGACACAATGAGCAGTTCTTC.

This clonotype was counted only a few times. This chain links TRBV6-1 with TRBJ2-3; the D gene is possibly TRBD2 (6 bases). There are 13 residues in the CDR3. Germline-derived CDR1 and CDR2 are MNHNS and SASEGT. The V gene lost 10 bases and the J gene lost 2 bases, with 13 bases spanning the gap. The CDR3 nucleotides read TGTGCCACCAACGGACTAATCACAGATACGCAGTATTTT. This gives the protein CATNGLITDTQYF.

This clonotype was found a few times. The V call is TRBV11-2, the J call TRBJ2-1, with D uncertain. V was clipped by 5 bases and J by 8 bases, with 19 bases between them. CDR1 and CDR2 (germline): SGHAT, FQNNGV. The CDR3 is made up of 15 amino acids. CDR3: CASSPFASPIDEQFF. CDR3 nucleotides: TGTGCCAGCAGCCCGTTCGCGTCCCCTATAGATGAGCAGTTCTTC.

V and J are TRBV6-6 and TRBJ1-1; tentatively, D is TRBD1 (5 bases). Deletions cut 5 bases from V and 5 bases from J, with 18 bases between. The CDR3 consists of 15 residues. CDR1 is MNHNY and CDR2 is SVGAGI in the germline V gene (reference sequence). In DNA, the CDR3 is TGTGCCAGCAGTACCCTTGAGGGGCGAGGAACTGAAGCTTTCTTT. It is translated as CASSTLEGRGTEAFF.

CDR3 sequence reads: CASSEVYRGPDSPLHF. The CDR3 region has the DNA TGCGCCAGCAGTGAGGTTTACCGGGGACCGGATTCACCCCTCCACTTT. The chain is built from TRBV10-2 and TRBJ1-6; D might be TRBD1 (5 bases). V shed 2 bases and J shed 8 bases, with 16 bases lying between them. CDR1 and CDR2 from the germline V gene are WSHSY and SAAADI. The CDR3 length is 16 residues.

The V gene is TRBV28, the J gene TRBJ1-1, with D hard to call. V lost 9 bases and J 0 bases, leaving 5 bases between the germline ends. Germline V gene lookup returns CDR1 MDHEN and CDR2 SYDVKM. The CDR3 consists of 11 residues. This CDR3 is CASALNTEAFF. CDR3 nucleotide sequence: TGTGCCAGTGCGTTGAACACTGAAGCTTTCTTT.

The chain links TRBV5-1 to TRBJ1-2; TRBD1 is a possible D gene (5 bases). Per the germline V gene, CDR1 is SGHRS and CDR2 is YFSETQ. Trimming pared 1 base from V and 3 bases from J, leaving 13 bases between. The CDR3 totals 15 residues. CDR3 nucleotides: TGCGCCAGCAGCTTGAGGATAGTGGGGGACTATGGCTACACCTTC. This translates into CASSLRIVGDYGYTF. Combining the CDR3 with reference TRBV5-1 and TRBJ1-2 gives the whole variable domain KAGVTQTPRYLIKTRGQQVTLSCSPISGHRSVSWYQQTPGQGLQFLFEYFSETQRNKGNFPGRFSGRQFSNSRSEMNVSTLELGDSALYLCASSLRIVGDYGYTFGSGTRLTVV.

This clonotype was detected a few times. The chain carries TRBV20-1 and TRBJ1-5; D is undetermined. V was trimmed by 1 base and J by 9 bases, leaving 10 bases between them. CDR3 size: 12 residues. CDR1 DFQATT and CDR2 SNEGSKA come from the germline V gene (reference sequence). CDR3 in amino acids: CSARGAAGPQHF. CDR3 DNA sequence: TGCAGTGCTAGAGGGGCCGCGGGGCCCCAGCATTTT.

This clonotype was seen many times. The gene calls are TRBV7-9 and TRBJ1-5; tentative D call: TRBD1 (5 bases). V shed 1 base and J shed 2 bases, with 9 bases lying between them. The CDR3 runs 15 residues. The V gene's germline CDR1 is SEHNR and CDR2 FQNEAQ (reference sequence). CDR3 loop: CASSLVAGGNQPQHF. The CDR3 DNA follows: TGTGCCAGCAGCTTAGTGGCGGGGGGCAATCAGCCCCAGCATTTT.

This clonotype was seen once. J is TRBJ1-5 and V is TRBV20-1; TRBD1 might be the D (5 bases). Trimming took off 3 bases at V and 11 bases at J, with 11 bases between the two ends. Germline lookup yields CDR1 DFQATT and CDR2 SNEGSKA (reference sequence). The length of the CDR3 is 11 residues. In DNA form, the CDR3 reads TGCAGTGCTAGCCCGGGGGGGTCCCAGCATTTT. Translating it yields CSASPGGSQHF.

This clonotype has more than one count but fewer than ten. The CDR3 DNA is TGTGCCAGCCCAGAAGAAGGGCGACCCACCTATGGCTACACCTTC. Amino acids: CASPEEGRPTYGYTF. The chain recombines TRBV2 with TRBJ1-2; D is unclear. V shed 8 bases and J shed 4 bases, with 20 bases lying between them. The CDR3 is made up of 15 amino acids. Germline V gene data show CDR1 as SNHLY and CDR2 as FYNNEI.

DNA for the CDR3: TGTGCCAGCAGCTTAGGTGCGGGGGGGCATGGAGAGACCCAGTACTTC. Protein: CASSLGAGGHGETQYF. The chain uses TRBV7-2 and TRBJ2-5, with TRBD2 matching 9 bases. V gave up 1 base and J gave up 4 bases; unmatched junction bases: 7. CDR1 and CDR2 (germline): SGHTA, FQGNSA. The CDR3 is 16 residues long.

The gene calls are TRBV7-6 and TRBJ2-2; 9 bases are shared with TRBD2. Trimming at V came to 2 bases and at J to 2 bases, leaving 6 bases not matched to a gene. The CDR3 extends over 17 amino acids. Germline CDR1 SGHVS, CDR2 FNYEAQ. CDR3 nucleotides: TGTGCCAGCAGCTTAAGAGCGGGAGGCCCAAACACCGGGGAGCTGTTTTTT. This sequence encodes CASSLRAGGPNTGELFF.